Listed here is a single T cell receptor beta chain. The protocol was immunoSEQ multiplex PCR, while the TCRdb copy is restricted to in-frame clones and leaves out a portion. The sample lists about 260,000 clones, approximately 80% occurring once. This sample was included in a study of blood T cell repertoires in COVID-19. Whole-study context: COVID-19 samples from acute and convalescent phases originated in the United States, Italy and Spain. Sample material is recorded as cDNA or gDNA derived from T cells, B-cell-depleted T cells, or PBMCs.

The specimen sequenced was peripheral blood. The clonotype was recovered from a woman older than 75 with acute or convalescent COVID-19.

The CDR3: CASSSGLADTGELFF. DNA for the CDR3: TGTGCCAGCAGCTCGGGACTAGCGGACACCGGGGAGCTGTTTTTT. The genes are TRBV11-2 and TRBJ2-2; 11 nucleotides agree with TRBD2. V shed 4 bases, J shed 3 bases, and the junction held 1 base outside the gene matches. From germline, CDR1 is SGHAT and CDR2 FQNNGV. The CDR3 runs 15 residues.